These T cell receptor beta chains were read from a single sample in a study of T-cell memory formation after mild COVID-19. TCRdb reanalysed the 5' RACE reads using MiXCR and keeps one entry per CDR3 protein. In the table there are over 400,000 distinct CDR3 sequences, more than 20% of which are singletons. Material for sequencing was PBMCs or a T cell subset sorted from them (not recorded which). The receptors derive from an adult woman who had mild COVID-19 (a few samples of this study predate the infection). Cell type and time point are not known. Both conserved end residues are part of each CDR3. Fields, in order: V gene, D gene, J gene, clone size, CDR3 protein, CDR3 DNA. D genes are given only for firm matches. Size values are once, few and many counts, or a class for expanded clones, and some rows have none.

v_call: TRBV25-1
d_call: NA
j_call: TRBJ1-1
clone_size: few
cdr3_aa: CASSEIRDLNTEAFF
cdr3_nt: TGTGCCAGCAGTGAAATACGGGACCTGAACACTGAAGCTTTCTTT

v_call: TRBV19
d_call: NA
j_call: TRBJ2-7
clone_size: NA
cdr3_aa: CASSIGTAGFVYEQYF
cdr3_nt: TGTGCCAGTAGTATAGGAACGGCGGGATTCGTTTACGAGCAGTACTTC

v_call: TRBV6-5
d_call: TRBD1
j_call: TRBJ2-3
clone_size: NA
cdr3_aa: CASSYGTASDTQYF
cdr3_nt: TGTGCCAGCAGTTATGGGACAGCATCAGATACGCAGTATTTT

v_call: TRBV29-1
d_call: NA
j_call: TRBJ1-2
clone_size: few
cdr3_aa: CSVEIGVGGYTF
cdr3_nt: TGCAGCGTCGAGATAGGGGTTGGCGGCTACACCTTC

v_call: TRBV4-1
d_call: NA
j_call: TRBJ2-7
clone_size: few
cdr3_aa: CASSHKTGLSYEQYF
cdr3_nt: TGCGCCAGCAGCCACAAGACAGGTCTCTCCTACGAGCAGTACTTC

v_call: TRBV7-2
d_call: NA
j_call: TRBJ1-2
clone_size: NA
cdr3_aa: CASSSRDLKYYGYTF
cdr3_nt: TGTGCCAGCAGCTCTAGGGACCTCAAGTACTATGGCTACACCTTC

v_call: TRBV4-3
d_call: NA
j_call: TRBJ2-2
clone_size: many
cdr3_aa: CASSRGEQGSGELFF
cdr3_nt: TGCGCCAGCAGCCGAGGTGAACAGGGAAGCGGGGAGCTGTTTTTT

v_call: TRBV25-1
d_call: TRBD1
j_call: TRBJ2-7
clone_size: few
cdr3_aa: CASSMTGAAYEQYF
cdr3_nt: TGTGCCAGCAGCATGACAGGGGCGGCCTACGAGCAGTACTTC

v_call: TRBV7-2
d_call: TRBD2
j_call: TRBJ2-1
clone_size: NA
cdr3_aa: CASSSPSGGSQFF
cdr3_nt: TGTGCCAGCAGCTCGCCAAGCGGGGGATCGCAGTTCTTC

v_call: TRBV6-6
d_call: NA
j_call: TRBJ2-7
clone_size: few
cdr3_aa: CASSLSYGYEQYF
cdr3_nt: TGTGCCAGCAGCCTGTCGTATGGCTACGAGCAGTACTTC

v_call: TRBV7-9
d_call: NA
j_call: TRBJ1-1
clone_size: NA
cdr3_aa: CASSSQSPRNTEAFF
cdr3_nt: TGTGCCAGCAGCTCACAATCCCCAAGGAACACTGAAGCTTTCTTT